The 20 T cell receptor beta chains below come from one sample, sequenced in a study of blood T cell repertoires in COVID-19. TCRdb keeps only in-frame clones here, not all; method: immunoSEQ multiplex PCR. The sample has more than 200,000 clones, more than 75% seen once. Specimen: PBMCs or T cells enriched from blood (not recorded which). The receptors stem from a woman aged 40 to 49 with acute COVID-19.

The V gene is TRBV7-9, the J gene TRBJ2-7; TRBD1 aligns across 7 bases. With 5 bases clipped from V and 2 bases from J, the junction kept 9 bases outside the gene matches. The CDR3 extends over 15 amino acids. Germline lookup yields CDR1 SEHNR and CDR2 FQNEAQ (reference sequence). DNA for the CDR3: TGTGCCAGCAGCACCCGACGGGACAGAGCCTACGAGCAGTACTTC. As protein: CASSTRRDRAYEQYF.

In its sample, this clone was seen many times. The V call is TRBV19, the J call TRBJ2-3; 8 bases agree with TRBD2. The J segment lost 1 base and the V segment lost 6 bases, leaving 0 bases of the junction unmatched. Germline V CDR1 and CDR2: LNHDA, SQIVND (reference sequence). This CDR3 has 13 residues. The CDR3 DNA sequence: TGTGCCAGTAGACTAGCGGGCACAGATACGCAGTATTTT. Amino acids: CASRLAGTDTQYF.

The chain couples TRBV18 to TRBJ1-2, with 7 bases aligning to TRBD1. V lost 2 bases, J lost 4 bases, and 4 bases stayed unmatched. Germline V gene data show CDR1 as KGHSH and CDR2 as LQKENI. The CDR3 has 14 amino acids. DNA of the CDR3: TGTGCCAGCTCACCAAAAGGGGGCGCCTATGGCTACACCTTC. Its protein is CASSPKGGAYGYTF.

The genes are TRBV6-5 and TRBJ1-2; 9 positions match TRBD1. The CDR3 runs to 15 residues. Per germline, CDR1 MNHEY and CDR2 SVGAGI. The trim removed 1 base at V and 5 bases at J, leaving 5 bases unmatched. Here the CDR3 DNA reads TGTGCCAGCAGTTACTACGGGGACAGGGAATATGGCTACACCTTC. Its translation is CASSYYGDREYGYTF.

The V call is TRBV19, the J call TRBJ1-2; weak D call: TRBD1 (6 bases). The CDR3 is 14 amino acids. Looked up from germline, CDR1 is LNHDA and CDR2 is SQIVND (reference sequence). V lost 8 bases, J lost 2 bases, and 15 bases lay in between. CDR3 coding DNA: TGTGCCAGTGAGCAGCGGGGGCCAAACTATGGCTACACCTTC. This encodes CASEQRGPNYGYTF.

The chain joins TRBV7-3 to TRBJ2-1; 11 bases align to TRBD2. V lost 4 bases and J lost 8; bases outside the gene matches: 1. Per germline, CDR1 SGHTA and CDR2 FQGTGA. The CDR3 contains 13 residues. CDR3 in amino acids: CASSSGLADEQFF. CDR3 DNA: TGTGCCAGCAGCTCGGGACTAGCGGATGAGCAGTTCTTC.

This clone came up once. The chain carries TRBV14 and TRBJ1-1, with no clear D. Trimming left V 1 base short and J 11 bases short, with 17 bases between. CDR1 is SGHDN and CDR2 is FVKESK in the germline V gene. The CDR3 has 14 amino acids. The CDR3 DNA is TGTGCCAGCAGCCAAGTAGTATCCGGGCCGGGGGCTTTCTTT. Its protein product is CASSQVVSGPGAFF.

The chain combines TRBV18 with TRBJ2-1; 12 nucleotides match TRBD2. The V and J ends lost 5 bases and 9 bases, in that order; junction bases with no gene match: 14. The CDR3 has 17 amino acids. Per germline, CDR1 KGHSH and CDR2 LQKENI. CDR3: CASSSLPSGGAGGEQFF. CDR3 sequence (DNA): TGTGCCAGCTCATCATTGCCTAGCGGGGGGGCCGGAGGTGAGCAGTTCTTC.

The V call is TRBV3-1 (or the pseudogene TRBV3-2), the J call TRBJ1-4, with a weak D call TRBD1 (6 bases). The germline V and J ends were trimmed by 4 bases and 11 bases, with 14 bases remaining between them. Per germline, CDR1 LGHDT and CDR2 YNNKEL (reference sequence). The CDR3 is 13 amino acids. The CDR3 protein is CASSPRTEGKLFF. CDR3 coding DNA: TGTGCCAGCAGCCCCCGGACAGAGGGGAAACTGTTTTTT.

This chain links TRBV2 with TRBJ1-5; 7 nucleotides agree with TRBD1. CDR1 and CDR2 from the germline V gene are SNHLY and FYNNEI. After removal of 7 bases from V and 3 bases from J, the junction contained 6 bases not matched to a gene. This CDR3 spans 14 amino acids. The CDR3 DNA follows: TGTGCCAGCAAGACAGGGACTTACAATCAGCCCCAGCATTTT. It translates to CASKTGTYNQPQHF.

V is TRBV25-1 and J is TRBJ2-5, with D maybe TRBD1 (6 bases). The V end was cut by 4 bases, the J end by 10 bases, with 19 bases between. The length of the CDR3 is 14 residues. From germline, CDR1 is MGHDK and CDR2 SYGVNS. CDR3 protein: CASSGQGLPVIQYF. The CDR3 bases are TGTGCCAGCAGTGGGCAGGGGCTCCCGGTGATCCAGTACTTC. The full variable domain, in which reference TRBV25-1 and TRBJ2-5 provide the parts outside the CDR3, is EADIYQTPRYLVIGTGKKITLECSQTMGHDKMYWYQQDPGMELHLIHYSYGVNSTEKGDLSSESTVSRIRTEHFPLTLESARPSHTSQYLCASSGQGLPVIQYFGPGTRLLVL.

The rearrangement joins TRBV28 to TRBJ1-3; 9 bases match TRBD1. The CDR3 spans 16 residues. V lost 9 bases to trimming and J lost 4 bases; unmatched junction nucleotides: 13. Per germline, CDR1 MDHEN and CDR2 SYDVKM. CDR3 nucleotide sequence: TGTGCCAGTAGAACATCCGGGACAGGGAGAGGAAACACCATATATTTT. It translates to CASRTSGTGRGNTIYF. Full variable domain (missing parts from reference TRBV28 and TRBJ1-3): DVKVTQSSRYLVKRTGEKVFLECVQDMDHENMFWYRQDPGLGLRLIYFSYDVKMKEKGDIPEGYSVSREKKERFSLILESASTNQTSMYLCASRTSGTGRGNTIYFGEGSWLTVV.

The CDR3 sequence is CAWSLTGFPYEQYF. Here the CDR3 DNA reads TGTGCCTGGAGTCTCACAGGGTTCCCCTACGAGCAGTACTTC. V and J are TRBV30 and TRBJ2-7; the D gene is possibly TRBD1 (6 bases). CDR1 and CDR2 (germline): GTSNPN, SVGIG (reference sequence). The ends were cut back, 2 bases at V and 2 bases at J, with 13 bases in the middle. This CDR3 has 14 amino acids.

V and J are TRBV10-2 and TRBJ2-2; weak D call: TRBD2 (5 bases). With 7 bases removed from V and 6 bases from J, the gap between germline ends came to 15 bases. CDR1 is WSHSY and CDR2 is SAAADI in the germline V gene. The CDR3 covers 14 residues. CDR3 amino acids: CASNLRGSAGELFF. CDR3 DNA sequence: TGCGCCAGCAACCTACGGGGATCAGCCGGGGAGCTGTTTTTT.

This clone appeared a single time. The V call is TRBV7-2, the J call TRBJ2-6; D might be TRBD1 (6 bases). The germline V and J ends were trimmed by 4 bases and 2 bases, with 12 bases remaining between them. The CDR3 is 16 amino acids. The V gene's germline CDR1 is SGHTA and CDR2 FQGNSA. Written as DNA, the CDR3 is TGTGCCAGCAGCTCCCTCACAGGGACTGGGGCCAACGTCCTGACTTTC. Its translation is CASSSLTGTGANVLTF.

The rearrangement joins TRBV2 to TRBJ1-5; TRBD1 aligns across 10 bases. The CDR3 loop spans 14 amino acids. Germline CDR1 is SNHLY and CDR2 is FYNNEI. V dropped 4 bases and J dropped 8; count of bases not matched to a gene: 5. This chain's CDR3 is CASSGQGAWEPQHF. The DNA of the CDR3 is TGTGCCAGCAGTGGACAGGGGGCTTGGGAGCCCCAGCATTTT. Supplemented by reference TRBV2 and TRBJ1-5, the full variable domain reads EPEVTQTPSHQVTQMGQEVILRCVPISNHLYFYWYRQILGQKVEFLVSFYNNEISEKSEIFDDQFSVERPDGSNFTLKIRSTKLEDSAMYFCASSGQGAWEPQHFGDGTRLSIL.

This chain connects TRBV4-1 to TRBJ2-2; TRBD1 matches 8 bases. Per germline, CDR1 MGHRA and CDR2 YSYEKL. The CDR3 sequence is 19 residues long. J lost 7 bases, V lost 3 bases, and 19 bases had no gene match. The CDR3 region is CASSHPFITRDRLGGELFF. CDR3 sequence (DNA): TGCGCCAGCAGCCATCCCTTTATCACCCGGGACAGGTTGGGCGGGGAGCTGTTTTTT.

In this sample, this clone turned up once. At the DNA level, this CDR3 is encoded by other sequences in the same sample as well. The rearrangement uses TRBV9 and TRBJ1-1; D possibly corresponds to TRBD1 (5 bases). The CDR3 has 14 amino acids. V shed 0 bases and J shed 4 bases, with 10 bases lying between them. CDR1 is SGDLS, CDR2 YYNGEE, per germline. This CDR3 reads CASSVVRGGTEAFF. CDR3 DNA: TGTGCCAGCAGCGTAGTTCGGGGGGGCACTGAAGCTTTCTTT.

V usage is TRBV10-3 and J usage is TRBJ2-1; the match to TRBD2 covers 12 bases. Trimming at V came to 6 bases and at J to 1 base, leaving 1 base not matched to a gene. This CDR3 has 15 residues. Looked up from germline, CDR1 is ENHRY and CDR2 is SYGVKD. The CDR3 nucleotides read TGTGCCATCAGAGGACTAGCGGGGTCCTACAATGAGCAGTTCTTC. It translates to CAIRGLAGSYNEQFF.

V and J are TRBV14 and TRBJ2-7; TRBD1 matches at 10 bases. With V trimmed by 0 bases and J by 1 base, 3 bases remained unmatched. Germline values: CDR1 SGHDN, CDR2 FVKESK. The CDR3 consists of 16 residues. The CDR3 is CASSQDLGQGSYEQYF. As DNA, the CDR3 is TGTGCCAGCAGCCAAGATCTGGGACAGGGGTCCTACGAGCAGTACTTC.